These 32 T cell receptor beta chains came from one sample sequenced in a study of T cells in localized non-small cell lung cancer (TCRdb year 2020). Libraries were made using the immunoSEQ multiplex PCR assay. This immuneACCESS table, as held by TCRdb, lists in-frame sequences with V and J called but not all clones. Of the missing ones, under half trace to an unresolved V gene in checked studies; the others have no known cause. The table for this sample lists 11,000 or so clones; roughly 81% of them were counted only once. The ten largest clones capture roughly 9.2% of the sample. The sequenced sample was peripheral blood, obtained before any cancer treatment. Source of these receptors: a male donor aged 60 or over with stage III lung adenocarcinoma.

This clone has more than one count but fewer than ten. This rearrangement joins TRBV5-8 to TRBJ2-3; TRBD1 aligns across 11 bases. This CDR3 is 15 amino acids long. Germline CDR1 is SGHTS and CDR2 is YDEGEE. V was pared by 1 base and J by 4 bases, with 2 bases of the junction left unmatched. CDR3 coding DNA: TGTGCCAGCAGCTTGCGGACAGGGGGCGCAGATACGCAGTATTTT. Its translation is CASSLRTGGADTQYF.

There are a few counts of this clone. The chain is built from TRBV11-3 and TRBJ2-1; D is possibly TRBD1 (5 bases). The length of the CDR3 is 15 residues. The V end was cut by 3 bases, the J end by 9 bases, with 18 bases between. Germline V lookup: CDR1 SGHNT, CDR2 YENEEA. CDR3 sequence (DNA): TGTGCCAGCAGCTTGGTAGGGGTTAGTCCCGCTGAGCAGTTCTTC. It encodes CASSLVGVSPAEQFF.

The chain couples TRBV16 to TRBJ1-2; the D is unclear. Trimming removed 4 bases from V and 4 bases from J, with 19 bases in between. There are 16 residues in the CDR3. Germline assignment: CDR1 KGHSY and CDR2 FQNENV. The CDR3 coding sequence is TGTGCCAGCAGCCCCAAAAACCAAGGCGCGATCTATGGCTACACCTTC. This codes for CASSPKNQGAIYGYTF.

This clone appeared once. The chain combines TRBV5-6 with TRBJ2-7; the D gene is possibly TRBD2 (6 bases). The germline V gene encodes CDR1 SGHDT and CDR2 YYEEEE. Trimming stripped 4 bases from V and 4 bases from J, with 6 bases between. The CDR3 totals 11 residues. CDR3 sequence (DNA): TGTGCCAGCAGCGGAGGGTACGAGCAGTACTTC. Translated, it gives CASSGGYEQYF.

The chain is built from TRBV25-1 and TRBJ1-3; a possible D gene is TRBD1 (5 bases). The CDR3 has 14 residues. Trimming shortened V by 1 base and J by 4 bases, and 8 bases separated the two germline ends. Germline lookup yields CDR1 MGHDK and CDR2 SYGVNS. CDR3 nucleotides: TGTGCCAGCAGTGAATTGGGGGAAGGAAACACCATATATTTT. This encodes CASSELGEGNTIYF. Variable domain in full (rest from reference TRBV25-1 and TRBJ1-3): EADIYQTPRYLVIGTGKKITLECSQTMGHDKMYWYQQDPGMELHLIHYSYGVNSTEKGDLSSESTVSRIRTEHFPLTLESARPSHTSQYLCASSELGEGNTIYFGEGSWLTVV.

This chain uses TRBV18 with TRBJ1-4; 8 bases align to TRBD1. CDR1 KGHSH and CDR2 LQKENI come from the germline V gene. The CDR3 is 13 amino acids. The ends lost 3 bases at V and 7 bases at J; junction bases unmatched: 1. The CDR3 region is CASSPTGAEKLFF. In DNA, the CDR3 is TGTGCCAGCTCACCGACAGGGGCTGAAAAACTGTTTTTT.

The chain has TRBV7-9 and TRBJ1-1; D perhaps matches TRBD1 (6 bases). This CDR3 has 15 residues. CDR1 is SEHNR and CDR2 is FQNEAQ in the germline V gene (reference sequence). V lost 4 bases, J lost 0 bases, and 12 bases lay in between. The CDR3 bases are TGTGCCAGCAGCTCCGAACAGGGAGTGAACACTGAAGCTTTCTTT. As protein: CASSSEQGVNTEAFF.

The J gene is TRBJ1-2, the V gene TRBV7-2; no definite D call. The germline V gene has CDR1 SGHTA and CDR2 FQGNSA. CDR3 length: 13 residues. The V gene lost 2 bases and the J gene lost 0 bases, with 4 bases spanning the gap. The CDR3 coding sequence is TGTGCCAGCAGCTTAAGTCCTAACTATGGCTACACCTTC. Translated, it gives CASSLSPNYGYTF.

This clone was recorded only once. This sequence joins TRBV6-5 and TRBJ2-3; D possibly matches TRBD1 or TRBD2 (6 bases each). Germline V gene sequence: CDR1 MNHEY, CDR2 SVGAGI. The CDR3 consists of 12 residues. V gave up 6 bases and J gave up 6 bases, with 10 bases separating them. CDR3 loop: CASRGGRDTQYF. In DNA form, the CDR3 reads TGTGCCAGCAGAGGGGGGAGGGATACGCAGTATTTT.

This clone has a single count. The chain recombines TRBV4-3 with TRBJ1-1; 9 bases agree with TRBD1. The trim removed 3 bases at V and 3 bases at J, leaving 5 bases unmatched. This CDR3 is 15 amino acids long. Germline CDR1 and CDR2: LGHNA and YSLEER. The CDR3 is CASSHSGQGDTEAFF. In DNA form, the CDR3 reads TGCGCCAGCAGCCACTCGGGACAGGGTGACACTGAAGCTTTCTTT.

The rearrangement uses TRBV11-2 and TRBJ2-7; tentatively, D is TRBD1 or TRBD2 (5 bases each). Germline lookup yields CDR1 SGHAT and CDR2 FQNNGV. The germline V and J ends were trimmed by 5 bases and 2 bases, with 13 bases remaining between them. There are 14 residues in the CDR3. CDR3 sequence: CASSVRDGTYEQYF. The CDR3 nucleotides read TGTGCCAGCAGCGTCCGGGACGGAACCTACGAGCAGTACTTC.

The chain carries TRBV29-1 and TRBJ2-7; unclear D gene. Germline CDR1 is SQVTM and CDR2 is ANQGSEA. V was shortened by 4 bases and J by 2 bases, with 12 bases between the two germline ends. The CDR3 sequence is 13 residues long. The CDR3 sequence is CSVGPYGPYEQYF. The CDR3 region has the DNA TGCAGCGTTGGACCGTACGGACCCTACGAGCAGTACTTC.

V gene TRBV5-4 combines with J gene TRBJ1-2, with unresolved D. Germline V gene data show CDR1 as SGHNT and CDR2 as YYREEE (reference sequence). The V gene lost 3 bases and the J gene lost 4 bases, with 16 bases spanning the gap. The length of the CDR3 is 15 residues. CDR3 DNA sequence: TGTGCCAGCAGCTATGACCGGCGAGGTGGCTATGGCTACACCTTC. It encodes CASSYDRRGGYGYTF.

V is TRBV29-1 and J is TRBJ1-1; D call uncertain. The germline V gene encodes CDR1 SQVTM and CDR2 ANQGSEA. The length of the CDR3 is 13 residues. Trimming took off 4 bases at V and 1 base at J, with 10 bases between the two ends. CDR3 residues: CSVALTSNTEAFF. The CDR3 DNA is TGCAGCGTTGCCCTCACATCGAACACTGAAGCTTTCTTT.

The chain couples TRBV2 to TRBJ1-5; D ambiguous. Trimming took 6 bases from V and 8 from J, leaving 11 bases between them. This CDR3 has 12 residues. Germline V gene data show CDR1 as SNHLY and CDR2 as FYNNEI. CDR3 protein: CASRPSGEPQHF. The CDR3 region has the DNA TGTGCCAGCAGACCAAGCGGGGAGCCCCAGCATTTT.

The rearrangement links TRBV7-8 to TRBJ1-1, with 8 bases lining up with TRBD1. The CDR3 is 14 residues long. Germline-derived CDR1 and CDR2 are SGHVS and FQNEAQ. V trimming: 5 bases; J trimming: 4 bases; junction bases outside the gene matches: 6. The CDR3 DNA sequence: TGTGCCAGCAGCAGCGCTGACAGGGGCACTGAAGCTTTCTTT. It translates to CASSSADRGTEAFF.

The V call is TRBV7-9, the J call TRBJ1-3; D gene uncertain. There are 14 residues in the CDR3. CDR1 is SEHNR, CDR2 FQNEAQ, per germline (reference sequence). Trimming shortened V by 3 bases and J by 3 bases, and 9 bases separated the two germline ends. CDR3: CASSFLRVGNTIYF. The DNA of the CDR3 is TGTGCCAGCAGCTTTTTACGGGTTGGAAACACCATATATTTT.

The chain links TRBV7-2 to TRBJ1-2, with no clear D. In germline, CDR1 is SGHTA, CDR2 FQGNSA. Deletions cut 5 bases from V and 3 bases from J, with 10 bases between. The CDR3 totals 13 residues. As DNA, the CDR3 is TGTGCCAGCAGCCCCGACGGCTACTATGGCTACACCTTC. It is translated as CASSPDGYYGYTF.

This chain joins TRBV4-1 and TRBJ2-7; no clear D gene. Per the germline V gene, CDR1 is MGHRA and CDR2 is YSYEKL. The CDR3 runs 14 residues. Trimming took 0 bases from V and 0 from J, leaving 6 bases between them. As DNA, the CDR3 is TGCGCCAGCAGCCAAGACGCAGCCTCCTACGAGCAGTACTTC. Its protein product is CASSQDAASYEQYF.

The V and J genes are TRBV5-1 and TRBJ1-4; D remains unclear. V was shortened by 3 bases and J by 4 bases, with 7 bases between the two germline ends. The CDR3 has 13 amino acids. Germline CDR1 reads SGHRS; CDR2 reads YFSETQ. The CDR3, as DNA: TGCGCCAGCAGCTCTAACCTTAATGAAAAACTGTTTTTT. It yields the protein CASSSNLNEKLFF.

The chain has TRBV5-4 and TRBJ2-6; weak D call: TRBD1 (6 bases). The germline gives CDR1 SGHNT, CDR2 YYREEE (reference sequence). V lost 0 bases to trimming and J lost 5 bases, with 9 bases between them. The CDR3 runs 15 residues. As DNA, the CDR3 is TGTGCCAGCAGCTTGGAACAGGGACGGGCCAACGTCCTGACTTTC. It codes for CASSLEQGRANVLTF.

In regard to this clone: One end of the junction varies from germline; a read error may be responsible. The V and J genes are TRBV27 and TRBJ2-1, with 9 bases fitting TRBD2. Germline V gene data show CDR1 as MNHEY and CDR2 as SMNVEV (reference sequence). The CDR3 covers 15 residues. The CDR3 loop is CASSWGTSSHNEQFF. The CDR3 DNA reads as TGTGCCAGCAGCTGGGGGACTAGCTCCCACAATGAGCAGTTCTTC.

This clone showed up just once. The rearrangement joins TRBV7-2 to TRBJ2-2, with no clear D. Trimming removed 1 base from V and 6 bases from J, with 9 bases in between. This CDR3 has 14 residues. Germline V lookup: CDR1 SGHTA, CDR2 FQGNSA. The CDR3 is CASSLGPEAGELFF. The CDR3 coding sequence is TGTGCCAGCAGCTTAGGACCAGAAGCCGGGGAGCTGTTTTTT.

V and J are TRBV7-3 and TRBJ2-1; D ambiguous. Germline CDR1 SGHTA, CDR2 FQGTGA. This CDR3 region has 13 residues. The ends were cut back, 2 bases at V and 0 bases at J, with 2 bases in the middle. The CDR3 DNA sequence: TGTGCCAGCAGCTTACGCTCCTACAATGAGCAGTTCTTC. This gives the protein CASSLRSYNEQFF.

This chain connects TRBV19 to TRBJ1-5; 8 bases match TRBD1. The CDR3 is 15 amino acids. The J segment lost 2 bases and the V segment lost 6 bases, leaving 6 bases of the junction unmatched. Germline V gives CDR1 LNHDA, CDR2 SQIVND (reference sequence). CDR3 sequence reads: CASRRGQGRNQPQHF. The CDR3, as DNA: TGTGCCAGTAGGCGCGGACAGGGTCGCAATCAGCCCCAGCATTTT.

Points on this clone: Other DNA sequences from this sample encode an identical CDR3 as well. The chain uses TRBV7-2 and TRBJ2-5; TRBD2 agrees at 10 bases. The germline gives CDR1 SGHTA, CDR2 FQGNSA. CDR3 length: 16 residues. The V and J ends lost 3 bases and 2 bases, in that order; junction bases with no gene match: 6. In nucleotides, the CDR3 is TGTGCCAGCAGCTTGAGTAGCGGGGGGACTCAAGAGACCCAGTACTTC. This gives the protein CASSLSSGGTQETQYF. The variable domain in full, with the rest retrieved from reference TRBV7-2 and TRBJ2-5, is GAGVSQSPSNKVTEKGKDVELRCDPISGHTALYWYRQSLGQGLEFLIYFQGNSAPDKSGLPSDRFSAERTGGSVSTLTIQRTQQEDSAVYLCASSLSSGGTQETQYFGPGTRLLVL.

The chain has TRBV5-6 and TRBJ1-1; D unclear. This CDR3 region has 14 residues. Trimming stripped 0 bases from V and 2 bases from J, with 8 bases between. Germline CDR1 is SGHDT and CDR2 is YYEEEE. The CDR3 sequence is CASSLAPGNTEAFF. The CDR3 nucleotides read TGTGCCAGCAGCTTGGCCCCGGGCAACACTGAAGCTTTCTTT.

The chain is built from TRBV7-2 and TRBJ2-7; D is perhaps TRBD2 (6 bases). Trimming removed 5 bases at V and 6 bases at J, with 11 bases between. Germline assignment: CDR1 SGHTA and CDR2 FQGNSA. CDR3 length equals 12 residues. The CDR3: CASSPYGSEQYF. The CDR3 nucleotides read TGTGCCAGCAGCCCGTACGGGAGCGAGCAGTACTTC. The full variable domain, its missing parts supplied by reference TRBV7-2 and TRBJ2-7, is GAGVSQSPSNKVTEKGKDVELRCDPISGHTALYWYRQSLGQGLEFLIYFQGNSAPDKSGLPSDRFSAERTGGSVSTLTIQRTQQEDSAVYLCASSPYGSEQYFGPGTRLTVT.

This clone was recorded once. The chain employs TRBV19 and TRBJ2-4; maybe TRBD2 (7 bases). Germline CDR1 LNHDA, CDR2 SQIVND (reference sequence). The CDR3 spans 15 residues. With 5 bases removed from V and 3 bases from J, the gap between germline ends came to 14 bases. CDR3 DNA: TGTGCCAGTAGTGCCCCGAGGGGGGGCAAAAACATTCAGTACTTC. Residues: CASSAPRGGKNIQYF.

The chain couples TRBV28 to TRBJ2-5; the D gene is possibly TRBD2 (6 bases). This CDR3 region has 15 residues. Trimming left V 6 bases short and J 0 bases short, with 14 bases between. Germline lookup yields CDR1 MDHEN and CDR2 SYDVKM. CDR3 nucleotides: TGTGCCAGCAGGGGGGGACGTAGGTACCAAGAGACCCAGTACTTC. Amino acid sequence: CASRGGRRYQETQYF.

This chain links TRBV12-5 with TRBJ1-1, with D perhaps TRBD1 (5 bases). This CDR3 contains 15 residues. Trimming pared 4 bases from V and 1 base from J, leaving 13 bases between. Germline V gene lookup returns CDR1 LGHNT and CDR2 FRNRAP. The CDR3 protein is CASGWDGDPNTEAFF. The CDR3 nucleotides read TGTGCTAGTGGTTGGGATGGGGACCCGAACACTGAAGCTTTCTTT.

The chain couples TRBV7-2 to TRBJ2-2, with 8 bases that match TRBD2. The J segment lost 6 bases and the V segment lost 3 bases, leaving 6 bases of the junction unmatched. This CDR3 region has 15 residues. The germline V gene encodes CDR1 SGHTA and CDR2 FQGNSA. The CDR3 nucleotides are TGTGCCAGCAGCTTGTCGGGACTAGTTCCCGGGGAGCTGTTTTTT. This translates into CASSLSGLVPGELFF.